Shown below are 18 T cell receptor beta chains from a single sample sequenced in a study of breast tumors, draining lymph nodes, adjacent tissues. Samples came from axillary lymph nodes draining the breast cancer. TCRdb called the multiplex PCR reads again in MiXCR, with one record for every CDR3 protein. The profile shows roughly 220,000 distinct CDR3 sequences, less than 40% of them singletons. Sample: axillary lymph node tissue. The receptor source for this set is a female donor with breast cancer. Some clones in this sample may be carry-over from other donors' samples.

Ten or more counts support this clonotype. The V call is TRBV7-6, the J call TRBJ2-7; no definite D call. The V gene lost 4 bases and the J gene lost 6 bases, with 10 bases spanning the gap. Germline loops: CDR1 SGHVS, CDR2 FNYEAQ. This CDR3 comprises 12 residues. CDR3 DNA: TGTGCCAGCAGCTCCGCTAGTTCCGAGCAGTACTTC. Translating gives CASSSASSEQYF.

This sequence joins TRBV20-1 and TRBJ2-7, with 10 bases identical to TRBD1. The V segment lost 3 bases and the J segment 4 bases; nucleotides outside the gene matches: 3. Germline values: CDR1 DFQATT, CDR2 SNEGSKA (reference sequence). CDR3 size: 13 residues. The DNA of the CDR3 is TGCAGTGCTAGCGGGACAGGGGTATACGAGCAGTACTTC. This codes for CSASGTGVYEQYF.

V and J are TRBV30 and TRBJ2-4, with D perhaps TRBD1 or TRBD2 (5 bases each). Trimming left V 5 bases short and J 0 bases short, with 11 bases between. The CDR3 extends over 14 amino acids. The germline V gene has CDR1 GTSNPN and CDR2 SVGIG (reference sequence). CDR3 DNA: TGTGCCTGGTCCGAGGGGATAGCCAAAAACATTCAGTACTTC. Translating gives CAWSEGIAKNIQYF.

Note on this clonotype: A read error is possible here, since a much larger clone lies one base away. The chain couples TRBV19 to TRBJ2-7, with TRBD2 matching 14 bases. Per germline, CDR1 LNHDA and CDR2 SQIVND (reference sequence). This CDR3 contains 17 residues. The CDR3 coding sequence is TGTGCCAGTAGTGACTCCGGGACTAGCGGGAGCTCCTACAAGCAGTACTTC. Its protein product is CASSDSGTSGSSYKQYF.

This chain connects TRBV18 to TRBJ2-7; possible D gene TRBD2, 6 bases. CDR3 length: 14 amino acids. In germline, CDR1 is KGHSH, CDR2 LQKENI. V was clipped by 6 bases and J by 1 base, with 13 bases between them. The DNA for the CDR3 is TGTGCCAGCTCCGTGGCGGGACCTTCCTACGAGCAGTACTTC. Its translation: CASSVAGPSYEQYF.

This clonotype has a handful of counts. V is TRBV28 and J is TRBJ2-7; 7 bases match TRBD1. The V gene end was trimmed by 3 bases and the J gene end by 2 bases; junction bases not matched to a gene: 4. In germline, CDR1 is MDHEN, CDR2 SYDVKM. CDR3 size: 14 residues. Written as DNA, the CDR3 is TGTGCCAGCAGTTTGGGACAGCCTCCCTACGAGCAGTACTTC. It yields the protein CASSLGQPPYEQYF.

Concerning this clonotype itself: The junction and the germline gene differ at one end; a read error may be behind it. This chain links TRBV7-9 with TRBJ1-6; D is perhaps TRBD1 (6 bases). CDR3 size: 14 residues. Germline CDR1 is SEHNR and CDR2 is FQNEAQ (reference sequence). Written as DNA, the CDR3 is TGTGCCAGCAGCTTGGACGGGGGGCCCGGCGCCCCAACCTTT. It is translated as CASSLDGGPGAPTF. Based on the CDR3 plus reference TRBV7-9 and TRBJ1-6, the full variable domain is DTGVSQNPRHKITKRGQNVTFRCDPISEHNRLYWYRQTLGQGPEFLTYFQNEAQLEKSRLLSDRFSAERPKGSFSTLEIQRTEQGDSAMYLCASSLDGGPGAPTFGNGTRLTVT.

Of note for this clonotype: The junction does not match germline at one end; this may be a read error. CDR3 sequence (DNA): TGTGCCAGCAGCGTCCGGGAAGGCTATGGCTACCCCTTC. Residues: CASSVREGYGYPF. This chain links TRBV9 with TRBJ1-2; no clear D gene. CDR1 and CDR2 (germline): SGDLS, YYNGEE. The CDR3 is 13 amino acids.

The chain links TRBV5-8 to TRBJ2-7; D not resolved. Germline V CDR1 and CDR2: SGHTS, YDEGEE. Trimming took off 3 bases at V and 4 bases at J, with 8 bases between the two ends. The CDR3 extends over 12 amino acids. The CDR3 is CASSWGSYEQYF. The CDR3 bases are TGTGCCAGCAGCTGGGGAAGTTACGAGCAGTACTTC.

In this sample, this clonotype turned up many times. For the CDR3, the DNA is TGTGCCAGCAGCCTAAAAGGCGTAGAGGCCTCTGGGGCCAACGTCCTGACTTTC. It yields the protein CASSLKGVEASGANVLTF. This chain connects TRBV7-3 to TRBJ2-6; D gene unclear. Germline loops: CDR1 SGHTA, CDR2 FQGTGA. This CDR3 is 18 amino acids long. V shed 5 bases and J shed 0 bases, with 17 bases lying between them.

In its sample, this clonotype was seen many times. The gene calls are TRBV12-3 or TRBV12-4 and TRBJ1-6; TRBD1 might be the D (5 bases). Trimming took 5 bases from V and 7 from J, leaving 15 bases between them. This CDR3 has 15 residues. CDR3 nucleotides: TGTGCCAGCAGTCCCTCCGTGGGGGGGAATTCACCCCTCCACTTT. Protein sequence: CASSPSVGGNSPLHF.

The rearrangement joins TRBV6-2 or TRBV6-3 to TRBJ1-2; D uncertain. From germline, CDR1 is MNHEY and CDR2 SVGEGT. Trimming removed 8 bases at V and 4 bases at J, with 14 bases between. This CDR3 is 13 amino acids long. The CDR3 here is CASLDPGLYGYTF. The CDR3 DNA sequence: TGTGCCAGCCTGGACCCTGGCCTCTATGGCTACACCTTC.

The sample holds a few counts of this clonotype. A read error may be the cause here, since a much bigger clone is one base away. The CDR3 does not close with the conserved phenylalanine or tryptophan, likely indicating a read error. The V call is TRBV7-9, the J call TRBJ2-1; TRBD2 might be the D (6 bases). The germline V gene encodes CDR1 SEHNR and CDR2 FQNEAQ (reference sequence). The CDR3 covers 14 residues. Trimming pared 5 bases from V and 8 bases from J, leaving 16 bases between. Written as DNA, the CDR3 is TGTGCCAGCAGCAAAACTAGCCTAGGGGATGAGCAGTTCCTC. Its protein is CASSKTSLGDEQFL.

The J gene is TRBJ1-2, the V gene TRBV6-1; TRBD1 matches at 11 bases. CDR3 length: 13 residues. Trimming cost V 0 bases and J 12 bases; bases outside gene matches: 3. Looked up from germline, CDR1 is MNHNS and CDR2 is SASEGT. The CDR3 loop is CASSEAGQGGDTF. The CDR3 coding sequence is TGTGCCAGCAGTGAAGCGGGACAGGGGGGCGACACCTTC.

As DNA, the CDR3 is TGTGCCAGCAGCTTAGTCGGGGGCCTAGTTGTAAACATTCAGTACTTC. Encoded protein: CASSLVGGLVVNIQYF. The V and J genes are TRBV7-2 and TRBJ2-4; perhaps D is TRBD1 or TRBD2 (6 bases each). V was clipped by 1 base and J by 6 bases, with 16 bases between them. Germline lookup yields CDR1 SGHTA and CDR2 FQGNSA. This CDR3 comprises 16 residues.

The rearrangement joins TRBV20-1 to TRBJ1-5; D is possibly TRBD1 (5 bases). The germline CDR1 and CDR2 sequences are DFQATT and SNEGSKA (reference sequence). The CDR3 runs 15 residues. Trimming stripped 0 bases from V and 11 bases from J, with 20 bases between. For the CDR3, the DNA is TGCAGTGCTAGAGATCCGGGGGACGGACGGGGGACCCAGCATTTT. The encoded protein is CSARDPGDGRGTQHF.

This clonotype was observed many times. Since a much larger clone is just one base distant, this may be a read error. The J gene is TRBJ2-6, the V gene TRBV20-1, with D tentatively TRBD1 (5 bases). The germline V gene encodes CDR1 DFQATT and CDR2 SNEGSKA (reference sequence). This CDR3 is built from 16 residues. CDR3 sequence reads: CSARDAQGSAANVLTF. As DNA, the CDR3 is TGCAGTGCTAGAGATGCCCAGGGCTCTGCGGCCAACGTCCTGACTTTC.

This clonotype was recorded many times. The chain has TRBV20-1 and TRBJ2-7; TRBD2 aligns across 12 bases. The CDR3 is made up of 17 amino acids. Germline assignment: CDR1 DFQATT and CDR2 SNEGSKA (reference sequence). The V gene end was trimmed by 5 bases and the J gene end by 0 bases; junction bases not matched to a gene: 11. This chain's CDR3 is CSACGTSGFPSSYEQYF. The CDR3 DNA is TGCAGTGCTTGCGGGACTAGCGGGTTTCCGAGCTCCTACGAGCAGTACTTC.